This TCR beta chain was sequenced during a study of radiotherapy plus CTLA-4 blockade in lung cancer. The study's findings and limits: Once radiotherapy plus ipilimumab had been given, TCR clones derived from tumor expanded in blood.

The data were produced by immunoSEQ multiplex PCR, yet TCRdb's version contains in-frame clones alone and is incomplete. The repertoire holds 25,000 to 35,000 clones, with around four fifths as singletons. Notes on this clone: The antigen is not known.

This specimen was peripheral blood, taken from a patient treated with radiotherapy plus ipilimumab. This sequence was found in a human donor with non-small cell lung cancer that progressed on radiotherapy plus ipilimumab.

CDR3 coding DNA: TGTGCCATCAGTGGAGCAGATACGCAGTATTTT. Protein product: CAISGADTQYF. The chain combines TRBV10-3 with TRBJ2-3; D remains unclear. Germline CDR1 reads ENHRY; CDR2 reads SYGVKD. The CDR3 length is 11 residues. The germline V and J ends were trimmed by 4 bases and 4 bases, with 3 bases remaining between them.